The 4 T cell receptor beta chains in this list originate from one sample, sequenced in a study of T-cell memory formation after mild COVID-19 (dated by TCRdb to about 2021). Library construction relied on 5' RACE. Sequencing instrument: Illumina NovaSeq 6000. The raw public data were reprocessed by TCRdb itself: fastp quality trimming at Q25, MiXCR clonotype calling, in-frame beta chains only. Each entry merges the rows of one CDR3 protein and shows their most common DNA and genes. The sample profile shows a few hundred thousand distinct CDR3 sequences; under 25% of them were found once. Of the sample, under 15% falls within the top ten clones. The sequencing sample was made of PBMCs or a T cell subset sorted from them (not recorded which). All receptors derive from an adult woman who had mild COVID-19 (a few samples of this study predate the infection). The sample titles of this study are shuffled in the database, so cell type and time point are left out; the donor was told from shared clones.

V usage is TRBV25-1 and J usage is TRBJ2-5; D perhaps matches TRBD1 (5 bases). Germline values: CDR1 MGHDK, CDR2 SYGVNS. Trimming left V 5 bases short and J 0 bases short, with 13 bases between. The CDR3 extends over 15 amino acids. Written as DNA, the CDR3 is TGTGCCAGCAGTACCAAACAGGTCTACCAAGAGACCCAGTACTTC. It translates to CASSTKQVYQETQYF.

This clonotype has more than one count but fewer than ten. The chain links TRBV29-1 to TRBJ2-3, with TRBD2 identical over 9 bases. The CDR3 covers 16 residues. From germline, CDR1 is SQVTM and CDR2 ANQGSEA. After removal of 1 base from V and 0 bases from J, the junction contained 5 bases not matched to a gene. The CDR3 DNA reads TGCAGCGTTGAAGGCTGGCGGGGGGGAAGCACAGATACGCAGTATTTT. Residues: CSVEGWRGGSTDTQYF.

This clonotype was detected once. The chain employs TRBV14 and TRBJ2-5; weak D call: TRBD1 (5 bases). V was cut by 1 base and J by 1 base, with 7 bases left in between. The CDR3 runs 14 residues. From germline, CDR1 is SGHDN and CDR2 FVKESK. In nucleotides, the CDR3 is TGTGCCAGCAGCCAAGTTCAGGGCCAAGAGACCCAGTACTTC. Amino acids: CASSQVQGQETQYF.

A few counts support this clonotype. The J gene is TRBJ1-5, the V gene TRBV12-3 or TRBV12-4; D is perhaps TRBD1 (5 bases). The CDR3 spans 16 residues. Trimming cost V 6 bases and J 2 bases, with 17 bases left between them. The CDR3 loop reads CASRPGTSTGNQPQHF. The CDR3 nucleotides read TGTGCCAGCAGGCCCGGGACGTCTACGGGCAATCAGCCCCAGCATTTT.